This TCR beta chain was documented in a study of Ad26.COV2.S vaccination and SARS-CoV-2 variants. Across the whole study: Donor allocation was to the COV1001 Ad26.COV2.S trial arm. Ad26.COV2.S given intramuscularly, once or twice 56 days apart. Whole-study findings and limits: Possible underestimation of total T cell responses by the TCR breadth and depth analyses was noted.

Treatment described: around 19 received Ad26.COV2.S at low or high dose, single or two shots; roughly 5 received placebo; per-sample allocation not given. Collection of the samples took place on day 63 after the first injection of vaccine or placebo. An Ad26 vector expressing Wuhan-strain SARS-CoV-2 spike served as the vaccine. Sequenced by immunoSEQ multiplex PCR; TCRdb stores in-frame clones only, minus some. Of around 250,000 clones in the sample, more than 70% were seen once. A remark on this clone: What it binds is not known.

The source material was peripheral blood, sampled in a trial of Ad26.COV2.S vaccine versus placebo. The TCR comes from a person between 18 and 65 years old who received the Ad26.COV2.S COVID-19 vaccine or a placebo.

In nucleotides, the CDR3 is TGTGCCAGCAGCTTTAGCCAGGGACTGCCCGGAAACACCATATATTTT. Translation gives CASSFSQGLPGNTIYF. The chain joins TRBV7-2 to TRBJ1-3, with a possible D match to TRBD1 (5 bases). This CDR3 region has 16 residues. The ends were cut back, 3 bases at V and 4 bases at J, with 16 bases in the middle. Germline V gene sequence: CDR1 SGHTA, CDR2 FQGNSA.